This T cell receptor (beta chain) was sequenced for a study of tumor-infiltrating lymphocytes in localized non-small cell lung cancer. Study in general: Some samples were collected after neoadjuvant chemotherapy; smokers, never-smokers and several histologies were included.

Note on this clone: The antigen is not known.

Assay used: immunoSEQ multiplex PCR; TCRdb lists only in-frame clones, some missing. Of tens of thousands of clones detected, less than 70% appear once; the ten largest clones hold roughly 14%. Trimming shortened V by 6 bases and J by 0 bases, and 7 bases separated the two germline ends. The CDR3 has 14 amino acids. Germline CDR1 and CDR2: SGHRS and YFSETQ. Study results and limitations: TCRbeta sequencing showed higher T cell infiltration in tumors than uninvolved lung. No T-cell fraction difference was seen between IM1 and IM2 tumors.

This TCR derives from a human donor with non-small cell lung cancer. Material for sequencing was lung tumor tissue. This chain joins TRBV5-1 and TRBJ2-6; D is uncertain. The DNA of the CDR3 is TGCGCCAGCAAAACGGCCTCTGGGGCCAACGTCCTGACTTTC. Its protein product is CASKTASGANVLTF. The full variable domain, rest sourced from reference TRBV5-1 and TRBJ2-6, is KAGVTQTPRYLIKTRGQQVTLSCSPISGHRSVSWYQQTPGQGLQFLFEYFSETQRNKGNFPGRFSGRQFSNSRSEMNVSTLELGDSALYLCASKTASGANVLTFGAGSRLTVL.